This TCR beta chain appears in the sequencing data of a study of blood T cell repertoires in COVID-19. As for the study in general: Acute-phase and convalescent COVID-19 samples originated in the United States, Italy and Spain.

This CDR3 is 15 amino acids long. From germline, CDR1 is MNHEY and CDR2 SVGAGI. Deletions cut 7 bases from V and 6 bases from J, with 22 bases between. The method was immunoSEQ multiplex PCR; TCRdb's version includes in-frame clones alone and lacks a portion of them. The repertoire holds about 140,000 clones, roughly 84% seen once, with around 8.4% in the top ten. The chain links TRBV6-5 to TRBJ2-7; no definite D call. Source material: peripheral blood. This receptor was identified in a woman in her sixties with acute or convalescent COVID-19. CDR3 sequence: CASTQKQNGLSEQYF. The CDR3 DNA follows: TGTGCCAGCACCCAGAAACAGAATGGGCTATCCGAGCAGTACTTC.